This T cell receptor (beta chain) originates from a study of blood T cells in healthy people across ages. Findings and caveats of the study: More naive CD4+ cells and higher diversity were found in long-lived than in aged donors. It was not possible, with unsorted PBMCs, to conclusively compare naive and antigen-experienced cells.

Aged roughly 6 to 90, donors were systemically healthy Caucasians from Russia. Details on this clonotype: The antigen remains undetermined.

With a J-beta primer mix and a sample-barcoded 5' primer, a second PCR ran about 6 to 11 cycles. The study obtained at least 2.5 million CDR3-containing paired-end reads from every sample. TCRdb independently ran MiXCR on the 5' RACE reads; one entry per CDR3 protein. Of around 710,000 distinct CDR3 sequences listed, roughly 47% are singletons. V was cut by 3 bases and J by 3 bases, with 15 bases left in between. Germline V gives CDR1 SGDLS, CDR2 YYNGEE. This CDR3 is 15 amino acids long. Input material: blood. J is TRBJ1-1 and V is TRBV9; a possible D gene is TRBD1 (5 bases). The clonotype originates from a woman in her sixties in good health. CDR3 amino acids: CASSANLRGDTEAFF. The CDR3 bases are TGTGCCAGCAGCGCTAACTTACGGGGGGACACTGAAGCTTTCTTT.